This T cell receptor (beta chain) was found in a study of T cells in Graves' hyperthyroidism and ophthalmopathy. The V gene's germline CDR1 is KGHDR and CDR2 SFDVKD. V lost 3 bases and J lost 0, with 10 bases in between. The CDR3 has 15 residues. There were TCR beta CDR3 regions amplified from RNA transcripts. Carried out on the TCR CDR3, a first-round RT-PCR used the HTBI primer set. Each CDR3 protein gets one entry after TCRdb re-called the multiplex PCR reads with MiXCR. Among approximately 98,000 distinct CDR3 sequences, 35% to 45% were seen once, and the ten largest hold 9.5% to 13%. The sample holds many counts of this clonotype.

This chain uses TRBV24-1 with TRBJ2-5; tentative D call: TRBD2 (6 bases). The source is a woman in her 30s with Graves' hyperthyroidism. The sample was peripheral blood or thyroid tissue (not recorded which). CDR3 sequence reads: CATSDPGEYQETQYF. In DNA form, the CDR3 reads TGTGCCACCAGTGATCCGGGAGAGTACCAAGAGACCCAGTACTTC.